The rows below give T cell receptor beta chains drawn from one sample of a study of T cell repertoires in cytomegalovirus infection. Their target antigens are unknown. MiXCR was run by TCRdb on the reads, yielding one entry per CDR3 protein. The table shows about half a million distinct CDR3 sequences, with 30% to 35% occurring only once. The sequencing used cultured PBMCs, collected from culture after CMV antigen stimulation. The receptors originated from a human donor in good health (CMV status not recorded). Some clones in this sample may be carry-over from other donors' samples. CDR3s include the opening cysteine and the closing phenylalanine or tryptophan. D genes are given only for firm matches. Some rows mark clone size as missing; the rest say once, few, many or name a class of expanded clone.

CASSPANGQGLYEQYF | TGTGCCAGCAGTCCCGCAAATGGACAGGGATTATACGAGCAGTACTTC | 16 | . | TRBV27 | TRBD1 | TRBJ2-7
CASSERGGPIKVQYF | TGTGCCAGCAGTGAACGCGGGGGTCCCATTAAAGTGCAGTACTTC | 15 | . | TRBV25-1 | TRBD2 | TRBJ2-7
CASSLVGRRGAQETQYF | TGTGCCAGCAGCTTAGTCGGCCGCAGAGGTGCACAAGAGACCCAGTACTTC | 17 | many | TRBV7-2 | . | TRBJ2-5
CASSLTGRSETQYF | TGTGCCAGCAGCTTAACGGGGCGGTCAGAGACCCAGTACTTC | 14 | . | TRBV7-3 | . | TRBJ2-5
CASSSGTSTGDEQFF | TGTGCCAGCAGTTCCGGTACCTCCACAGGGGACGAGCAGTTCTTC | 15 | . | TRBV27 | TRBD1 | TRBJ2-1
CASGPLDEQYF | TGTGCCAGCGGACCGCTGGACGAGCAGTACTTC | 11 | many | TRBV7-2 | . | TRBJ2-7
CASTIRQGNQPQHF | TGTGCCAGCACCATCCGACAGGGCAATCAGCCCCAGCATTTT | 14 | . | TRBV6-2/TRBV6-3 | . | TRBJ1-5
CSARVGQKLFF | TGCAGTGCTCGAGTCGGACAGAAACTGTTTTTT | 11 | . | TRBV20-1 | . | TRBJ1-4
CAIRVAGTANTEAFF | TGTGCCATCAGGGTCGCCGGGACAGCGAACACTGAAGCTTTCTTT | 15 | few | TRBV10-3 | TRBD1 | TRBJ1-1
CASSAAVEITSTDTQYF | TGTGCCAGCAGCGCCGCGGTAGAGATAACTAGCACAGATACGCAGTATTTT | 17 | . | TRBV7-9 | . | TRBJ2-3
CASSPWDYPIETDTQYF | TGTGCCAGCAGCCCATGGGACTACCCTATAGAGACAGATACGCAGTATTTT | 17 | few | TRBV7-8 | TRBD2 | TRBJ2-3
CSASYYEQYF | TGCAGTGCTAGTTATTACGAGCAGTACTTC | 10 | . | TRBV20-1 | . | TRBJ2-7
CASSRLAVGTGELFF | TGTGCCAGCAGCCGACTAGCGGTAGGGACCGGGGAGCTGTTTTTT | 15 | few | TRBV27 | TRBD2 | TRBJ2-2
CASSQLPDNEQFF | TGTGCCAGCAGCCAACTTCCAGACAATGAGCAGTTCTTC | 13 | . | TRBV7-9 | . | TRBJ2-1
CASRPGTEGLTGANVLTF | TGTGCCAGCAGACCCGGGACAGAGGGCTTAACTGGGGCCAACGTCCTGACTTTC | 18 | . | TRBV12-3/TRBV12-4 | TRBD1 | TRBJ2-6
CASSLSGRGTEAFF | TGTGCCAGCAGCTTATCGGGCAGGGGCACTGAAGCTTTCTTT | 14 | few | TRBV7-9 | . | TRBJ1-1
CASSTTQGSNQPQHF | TGTGCCAGTAGTACTACGCAGGGTAGCAATCAGCCCCAGCATTTT | 15 | . | TRBV19 | . | TRBJ1-5
CASSSLGEEGSSYNEQFF | TGTGCCAGCAGCTCGTTGGGGGAGGAGGGGAGCTCCTACAATGAGCAGTTCTTC | 18 | few | TRBV9 | . | TRBJ2-1
CASSYRSRLLNEQFF | TGTGCCAGCAGTTACCGTTCCCGCCTCCTCAATGAGCAGTTCTTC | 15 | . | TRBV6-2/TRBV6-3 | . | TRBJ2-1
CASRVSGSSYEQYF | TGTGCCAGCAGGGTAAGCGGGAGCTCCTACGAGCAGTACTTC | 14 | many | TRBV28 | TRBD2 | TRBJ2-7
CASSLTSGRWRF | TGTGCCAGCAGCCTAACTAGCGGGAGGTGGAGGTTC | 12 | . | TRBV7-2 | TRBD2 | TRBJ2-1
CASSVAGWGRDEQFF | TGTGCCAGCAGCGTAGCGGGGTGGGGAAGGGATGAGCAGTTCTTC | 15 | few | TRBV9 | . | TRBJ2-1
CASRRPGEKLFF | TGTGCCAGCAGGAGGCCGGGCGAAAAACTGTTTTTT | 12 | . | TRBV6-5 | . | TRBJ1-4
CATGRAGGTSYNEQFF | TGTGCCACCGGGAGAGCGGGAGGGACGTCCTACAATGAGCAGTTCTTC | 16 | . | TRBV24-1 | TRBD2 | TRBJ2-1
CASSTRTGVNQPQHF | TGTGCCAGCAGCACCCGGACAGGGGTAAATCAGCCCCAGCATTTT | 15 | many | TRBV7-2 | TRBD1 | TRBJ1-5
CASRSGGGRETQYF | TGTGCCAGCAGATCAGGGGGGGGGCGGGAGACCCAGTACTTC | 14 | many | TRBV6-1 | . | TRBJ2-5
CASSPGLAGGKVYNEQFF | TGTGCCAGTAGTCCGGGACTAGCGGGAGGGAAGGTCTACAATGAGCAGTTCTTC | 18 | few | TRBV19 | TRBD2 | TRBJ2-1
CSVIGLPGHEQFF | TGCAGCGTTATAGGACTCCCCGGCCATGAGCAGTTCTTC | 13 | . | TRBV29-1 | . | TRBJ2-1
CASNSLAVGTDTQYF | TGTGCCAGCAATTCACTAGCGGTGGGCACAGATACGCAGTATTTT | 15 | . | TRBV6-2/TRBV6-3 | TRBD2 | TRBJ2-3
CAISESSNQPQHF | TGTGCCATCAGTGAGTCTAGCAATCAGCCCCAGCATTTT | 13 | . | TRBV10-3 | . | TRBJ1-5
CASSFGSGRAADTQYF | TGTGCCAGCAGTTTTGGGAGCGGGAGGGCCGCCGATACGCAGTATTTT | 16 | few | TRBV12-3/TRBV12-4 | TRBD2 | TRBJ2-3
CASSRGMGTNEQFF | TGTGCCAGCAGTCGCGGGATGGGTACGAATGAGCAGTTCTTC | 14 | many | TRBV7-6 | . | TRBJ2-1
CASSPPGTVNEKLFF | TGTGCCAGCAGCCCCCCCGGGACAGTGAATGAAAAACTGTTTTTT | 15 | . | TRBV12-3/TRBV12-4 | TRBD1 | TRBJ1-4
CASSPGTSAGTGELFF | TGTGCCAGCAGCCCAGGGACTAGCGCGGGCACCGGGGAGCTGTTTTTT | 16 | many | TRBV7-8 | TRBD2 | TRBJ2-2
CASSEGVVYSNQPQHF | TGTGCCAGCAGTGAAGGGGTCGTTTATAGCAATCAGCCCCAGCATTTT | 16 | few | TRBV6-1 | . | TRBJ1-5
CAWREQGIPETQYF | TGTGCCTGGAGGGAGCAGGGGATACCAGAGACCCAGTACTTC | 14 | . | TRBV30 | . | TRBJ2-5
CASSLDWTGSNQPQHF | TGTGCCAGCAGCTTAGATTGGACCGGGAGCAATCAGCCCCAGCATTTT | 16 | many | TRBV7-2 | . | TRBJ1-5
CASSRARPGTVASSYNSPLHF | TGTGCCAGCAGCCGTGCAAGACCCGGGACAGTTGCTAGCTCCTATAATTCACCCCTCCACTTT | 21 | few | TRBV11-2 | TRBD1 | TRBJ1-6
CASSLSAGGLAELFF | TGTGCCAGCAGCTTATCGGCGGGAGGGCTTGCGGAGCTGTTTTTT | 15 | few | TRBV7-2 | TRBD2 | TRBJ2-2
CASSDGLAGYGELFF | TGCGCCAGCAGTGACGGACTAGCGGGATACGGGGAGCTGTTTTTT | 15 | . | TRBV10-2 | TRBD2 | TRBJ2-2
CASSPTGLADSKNTGELFF | TGTGCCAGCAGCCCCACGGGACTAGCGGATAGTAAGAACACCGGGGAGCTGTTTTTT | 19 | few | TRBV11-3 | TRBD2 | TRBJ2-2
CSAASGRAQFF | TGCAGTGCTGCTAGCGGGAGGGCCCAGTTCTTC | 11 | . | TRBV20-1 | TRBD2 | TRBJ2-1
CASSVDRVPETQYF | TGTGCCAGCAGCGTCGACAGGGTCCCCGAGACCCAGTACTTC | 14 | . | TRBV11-2 | TRBD1 | TRBJ2-5
CASSLALRQPQHF | TGTGCCAGCAGCTTAGCTCTGCGTCAGCCCCAGCATTTT | 13 | . | TRBV7-2 | . | TRBJ1-5
CASSLHSGSGAKNIQYF | TGTGCCAGCAGCTTGCATAGCGGGAGTGGCGCCAAAAACATTCAGTACTTC | 17 | . | TRBV7-2 | TRBD2 | TRBJ2-4
CASSGRLAGGSAGELFF | TGCGCCAGCAGCGGCCGACTAGCGGGAGGGTCCGCCGGGGAGCTGTTTTTT | 17 | few | TRBV4-1 | TRBD2 | TRBJ2-2
CASSGDRGSTEAFF | TGTGCCAGCAGCGGCGATCGGGGGAGCACTGAAGCTTTCTTT | 14 | many | TRBV7-3 | . | TRBJ1-1